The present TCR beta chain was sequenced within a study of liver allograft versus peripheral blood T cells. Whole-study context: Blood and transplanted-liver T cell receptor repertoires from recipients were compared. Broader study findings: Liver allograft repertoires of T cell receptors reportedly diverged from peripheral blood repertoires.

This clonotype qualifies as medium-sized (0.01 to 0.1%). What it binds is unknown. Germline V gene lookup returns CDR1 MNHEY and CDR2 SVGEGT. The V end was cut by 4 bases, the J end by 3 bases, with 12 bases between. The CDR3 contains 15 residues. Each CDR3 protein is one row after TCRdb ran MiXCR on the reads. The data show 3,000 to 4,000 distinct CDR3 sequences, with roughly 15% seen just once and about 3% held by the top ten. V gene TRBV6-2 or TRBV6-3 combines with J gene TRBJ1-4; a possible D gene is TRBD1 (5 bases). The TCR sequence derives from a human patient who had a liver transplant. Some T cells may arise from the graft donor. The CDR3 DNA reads TGTGCCAGCAGTTGGGGGGACGGATCTAATGAAAAACTGTTTTTT. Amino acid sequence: CASSWGDGSNEKLFF.